Listed below are T cell receptor beta chains from one sample, sequenced in a study of OX40 agonist ivuxolimab in advanced cancers. Measured with immunoSEQ multiplex PCR; TCRdb has only the in-frame clones, and not every one. The table shows over 30,000 clones, with roughly 82% occurring only once. The source material was CD4+ or CD8+ T cells sorted from blood, sampled in a trial of the OX40 agonist ivuxolimab. These receptors came from an adult with an advanced solid tumor such as melanoma, head and neck, liver or kidney cancer. The CDR3 runs from the conserved cysteine through the conserved F or W. The D gene is left open where the match is weak. A clone size is listed for some rows: how often the clone was seen (once, few, many), or a class if it is expanded.

>-|TRBV2|TRBJ2-3|-
CASSPTGSTDTQYF
TGTGCCAGCAGTCCCACGGGAAGCACAGATACGCAGTATTTT
>TRBD1|TRBV9|TRBJ2-1|-
CASSARDRASEQFF
TGTGCCAGCAGCGCCCGGGACAGGGCGTCTGAGCAGTTCTTC
>TRBD2|TRBV6-4|TRBJ2-3|-
CASSQRGGLTDTQYF
TGTGCCAGCAGTCAGCGGGGGGGCCTGACAGATACGCAGTATTTT
>-|TRBV28|TRBJ2-1|-
CASNERFNNEQFF
TGTGCCAGCAACGAGCGTTTTAACAATGAGCAGTTCTTC
>TRBD1|TRBV29-1|TRBJ1-1|-
CSVGTGVNTEAFF
TGCAGCGTTGGGACAGGGGTGAACACTGAAGCTTTCTTT
>-|TRBV5-4|TRBJ2-2|once
CASSWDRNTGELFF
TGTGCCAGCAGCTGGGATCGAAACACCGGGGAGCTGTTTTTT
>TRBD1|TRBV2|TRBJ2-7|-
CASSDSYRDRDEQYF
TGTGCCAGCAGTGATTCCTACCGGGACAGGGACGAGCAGTACTTC
>-|TRBV4-1|TRBJ1-4|-
CASSQGADEKLFF
TGCGCCAGCAGCCAGGGGGCGGATGAAAAACTGTTTTTT
>-|TRBV11-2|TRBJ2-1|-
CASSLFRLWYTRTVNEQFF
TGTGCCAGCAGCTTATTTCGATTATGGTATACGCGGACAGTAAATGAGCAGTTCTTC
>TRBD1|TRBV5-5|TRBJ2-3|-
CASSTRRRQGPDTQYF
TGTGCCAGCTCCACCCGCCGGAGACAGGGGCCAGATACGCAGTATTTT
>TRBD2|TRBV7-9|TRBJ2-1|-
CASSSTGTSGRGYNEQFF
TGTGCCAGCAGCTCCACCGGGACTAGCGGGAGAGGCTACAATGAGCAGTTCTTC
>-|TRBV5-4|TRBJ2-1|-
CASSLPLGPYNEQFF
TGTGCCAGCAGCCTGCCGTTGGGTCCCTACAATGAGCAGTTCTTC
>-|TRBV25-1|TRBJ2-1|-
CASSELRGTMGKTNEQFF
TGTGCCAGCAGTGAATTACGCGGGACGATGGGTAAGACAAATGAGCAGTTCTTC
>-|TRBV10-2|TRBJ2-7|-
CASRETVSYEQYF
TGCGCCAGCAGGGAGACAGTCTCCTACGAGCAGTACTTC
>TRBD2|TRBV6-1|TRBJ2-7|once
CASSEAPPSAGAYEQYF
TGTGCCAGCAGTGAAGCCCCCCCGAGTGCGGGGGCCTACGAGCAGTACTTC
>TRBD1|TRBV6-1|TRBJ2-1|few
CASSEMDRGYNEQFF
TGTGCCAGCAGTGAAATGGACAGGGGATACAATGAGCAGTTCTTC
>TRBD2|TRBV5-1|TRBJ2-3|medium-sized
CASSFGGDTQYF
TGCGCCAGCAGCTTCGGGGGGGATACGCAGTATTTT
>-|TRBV10-3|TRBJ2-5|once
CAISESRRRAEETQYF
TGTGCCATCAGTGAGTCACGGCGGAGAGCTGAAGAGACCCAGTACTTC
>-|TRBV14|TRBJ2-1|-
CASRANMLPEQFF
TGTGCCAGCAGAGCCAACATGCTTCCTGAGCAGTTCTTC
>-|TRBV27|TRBJ1-2|-
CASSQWQLNGYTF
TGTGCCAGCAGTCAGTGGCAGCTTAATGGCTACACCTTC
>-|TRBV25-1|TRBJ1-3|-
CASSAYRGVGNTIYF
TGTGCCAGCAGTGCCTATAGAGGGGTTGGAAACACCATATATTTT
>-|TRBV6-1|TRBJ1-1|once
CASSESMNTEAFF
TGTGCCAGCAGTGAAAGTATGAACACTGAAGCTTTCTTT
>-|TRBV28|TRBJ2-7|-
CASNTEAYEQYF
TGTGCCAGCAACACGGAGGCCTACGAGCAGTACTTC
>-|TRBV7-9|TRBJ2-1|-
CASSLGGEGEQFF
TGTGCCAGCAGCTTAGGAGGCGAGGGTGAGCAGTTCTTC
>-|TRBV5-5|TRBJ1-5|-
CASSRRGVGNQPQHF
TGTGCCAGCAGCAGGCGGGGCGTGGGCAATCAGCCCCAGCATTTT
>-|TRBV28|TRBJ2-7|-
CASSFGGLGEQYF
TGTGCCAGCAGTTTCGGGGGGCTCGGCGAGCAGTACTTC
>-|TRBV4-2|TRBJ1-3|once
CASSRLGATIYF
TGTGCCAGCAGCCGACTAGGGGCCACCATATATTTT
>-|TRBV6-5|TRBJ2-2|-
CASSYQAANTGELFF
TGTGCCAGCAGTTACCAGGCCGCGAACACCGGGGAGCTGTTTTTT